This T cell receptor beta chain appears in the sequencing data of a study of T-cell reconstitution after alpha-beta-depleted transplantation in children. This clonotype was observed a handful of times. A TCRbeta library incorporating unique molecular identifiers was prepared. A single record per CDR3 protein comes from TCRdb applying MiXCR to the PCR reads. The profile covers a few hundred thousand distinct CDR3 sequences, with more than 10% appearing a single time and around 4.5% taken by the ten largest. The length of the CDR3 is 12 residues. The germline V gene has CDR1 SEHNR and CDR2 FQNEAQ (reference sequence). Between the trimmed V and J ends, which lost 1 base and 14 bases, there was a span of 12 bases.

The chain uses TRBV7-9 and TRBJ1-5; D call uncertain. Source: PBMCs, taken from the stem cell graft. This receptor was obtained from a human donor who donated a stem cell graft to a child with Fanconi anemia. DNA of the CDR3: TGTGCCAGCAGCTTAGAGGACGGTCTGAAGCATTTT. As protein: CASSLEDGLKHF.